A single sample is the source of the 24 T cell receptor beta chains below, sequenced in a study of early T cells in non-severe SARS-CoV-2 infection. MiXCR, run by TCRdb on the 5' RACE reads, gives a single entry per CDR3 protein. The profile shows more than 60,000 distinct CDR3 sequences, 13% of them singletons. The specimen was whole blood. Receptors were obtained from an adult who was a healthcare worker with PCR-confirmed SARS-CoV-2 infection or an uninfected control (not recorded which).

Comments on this clonotype: The junction departs from germline at one end; a sequencing error may be responsible. This chain links TRBV5-4 with TRBJ2-5, with D unresolved. This CDR3 spans 11 amino acids. CDR1 is SGHNT and CDR2 is YYREEE in the germline V gene (reference sequence). Written as DNA, the CDR3 is TGTGCCAGCAGATTGGGAGAGACCCAGTACTTC. Protein sequence: CASRLGETQYF.

As DNA, the CDR3 is TGCAGTGCCCGTCGACAGGGAGTTATGGGCAATCAGCCCCAGCATTTT. This translates into CSARRQGVMGNQPQHF. The chain combines TRBV20-1 with TRBJ1-5; 7 positions match TRBD1. This CDR3 spans 16 amino acids. In germline, CDR1 is DFQATT, CDR2 SNEGSKA (reference sequence). V lost 6 bases, J lost 2 bases, and 13 bases stayed unmatched.

There are a few counts of this clonotype. The chain carries TRBV20-1 and TRBJ2-5, with a weak D call TRBD2 (5 bases). From germline, CDR1 is DFQATT and CDR2 SNEGSKA (reference sequence). V lost 5 bases and J lost 4, with 17 bases in between. This CDR3 is 14 amino acids long. CDR3 sequence (DNA): TGCAGTGCTGAGGGAGTGGAGCACCGAGAGACCCAGTACTTC. Amino acid sequence: CSAEGVEHRETQYF.

V is TRBV5-5 and J is TRBJ1-1, with unresolved D. This CDR3 comprises 14 residues. Germline CDR1 reads SGHKS; CDR2 reads YYEKEE (reference sequence). Between the trimmed V and J ends, which lost 4 bases and 1 base, there was a span of 11 bases. The CDR3 nucleotides are TGTGCCAGCAGCCTCCCGAATCCGAACACTGAAGCTTTCTTT. Amino acid sequence: CASSLPNPNTEAFF.

The table lists this clonotype with a few counts. This chain uses TRBV12-3 or TRBV12-4 with TRBJ2-1; D may be TRBD2 (6 bases). CDR3 length equals 16 residues. V was shortened by 7 bases and J by 9 bases, with 25 bases between the two germline ends. The DNA of the CDR3 is TGTGCCAGCACCACAGCTCAGCGGGCGGGGCGTGGTGAGCAGTTCTTC. Protein: CASTTAQRAGRGEQFF.

This clonotype was observed at least ten times. The rearrangement links TRBV6-1 to TRBJ1-5, with 8 bases lining up with TRBD1. The CDR3 has 15 residues. Germline assignment: CDR1 MNHNS and CDR2 SASEGT. Trimming took 6 bases from V and 4 from J; bases not matched to a gene: 8. Here the CDR3 reads CASSVGQGVNQPQHF. CDR3 DNA: TGTGCCAGCAGCGTCGGACAGGGCGTGAATCAGCCCCAGCATTTT.

This clonotype was counted many times. The chain recombines TRBV7-8 with TRBJ1-6; 7 bases fit TRBD1. Germline V gives CDR1 SGHVS, CDR2 FQNEAQ. The CDR3 contains 14 residues. With 5 bases clipped from V and 7 bases from J, the junction kept 5 bases outside the gene matches. The CDR3 DNA is TGTGCCAGCAGCCCCGGGACAGAGAATTCACCCCTCCACTTT. This codes for CASSPGTENSPLHF. Looking up the rest from reference TRBV7-8 and TRBJ1-6 gives the full variable domain: GAGVSQSPRYKVAKRGQDVALRCDPISGHVSLFWYQQALGQGPEFLTYFQNEAQLDKSGLPSDRFFAERPEGSVSTLKIQRTQQEDSAVYLCASSPGTENSPLHFGNGTRLTVT.

The table lists this clonotype with a few counts. The gene calls are TRBV12-3 or TRBV12-4 and TRBJ2-7; TRBD1 aligns across 9 bases. V gave up 5 bases and J gave up 3 bases; unmatched junction bases: 14. The length of the CDR3 is 17 residues. CDR3 sequence (DNA): TGTGCCAGCAGTCCCCCCCCGGGACAGGGAAACAGCTACGAGCAGTACTTC. The encoded protein is CASSPPPGQGNSYEQYF.

A few counts support this clonotype. This chain links TRBV28 with TRBJ1-1; D is possibly TRBD1 (5 bases). The CDR3 loop spans 13 amino acids. Germline-derived CDR1 and CDR2 are MDHEN and SYDVKM. Trimming stripped 10 bases from V and 0 bases from J, with 12 bases between. The CDR3 DNA follows: TGTGCCACCCTCTTGGACATGAACACTGAAGCTTTCTTT. Its protein product is CATLLDMNTEAFF. Combining the CDR3 with reference TRBV28 and TRBJ1-1 gives the whole variable domain DVKVTQSSRYLVKRTGEKVFLECVQDMDHENMFWYRQDPGLGLRLIYFSYDVKMKEKGDIPEGYSVSREKKERFSLILESASTNQTSMYLCATLLDMNTEAFFGQGTRLTVV.

Here the CDR3 DNA reads TGCAGCGTAGGCAGCGACTCCTACGAGCAGTACTTC. Encoded protein: CSVGSDSYEQYF. This chain uses TRBV29-1 with TRBJ2-7; D is uncertain. V dropped 6 bases and J dropped 0 bases, with 9 bases sitting between them. The V gene's germline CDR1 is SQVTM and CDR2 ANQGSEA. The CDR3 runs to 12 residues.

The rearrangement links TRBV12-3 or TRBV12-4 to TRBJ1-1; 7 positions agree with TRBD1. The junction had 8 bases not matched to a gene; V was cut back by 2 bases and J by 8 bases. CDR3 length: 14 amino acids. CDR3 protein: CASSLYNWDSEAFF. DNA of the CDR3: TGTGCCAGCAGTTTATATAATTGGGACAGCGAAGCTTTCTTT.

This clonotype was recorded at least ten times. The chain employs TRBV18 and TRBJ1-5, with D unresolved. Germline V CDR1 and CDR2: KGHSH, LQKENI. This CDR3 spans 16 amino acids. V shed 2 bases and J shed 5 bases, with 16 bases lying between them. The CDR3 sequence is CASSPMGERIYQPQHF. In nucleotides, the CDR3 is TGTGCCAGCTCACCAATGGGAGAAAGGATATATCAGCCCCAGCATTTT.

This clonotype was counted many times. V gene TRBV4-2 combines with J gene TRBJ2-7; D is uncertain. The V and J ends lost 0 bases and 3 bases respectively, with 15 bases between them. CDR3 length equals 16 residues. CDR1 is LGHNA and CDR2 is YNFKEQ in the germline V gene. CDR3 sequence: CASSQEKWPESYEQYF. The CDR3 coding sequence is TGTGCCAGCAGCCAAGAAAAGTGGCCGGAGAGCTACGAGCAGTACTTC.

The chain has TRBV11-2 and TRBJ1-1, with D possibly being TRBD1 (6 bases). CDR3 length: 17 amino acids. V lost 1 base, J lost 0 bases, and 15 bases lay in between. Germline CDR1 reads SGHAT; CDR2 reads FQNNGV. This CDR3 reads CASSLARGPPLNTEAFF. In DNA, the CDR3 is TGTGCCAGCAGCTTAGCCAGGGGACCTCCTTTGAACACTGAAGCTTTCTTT.

The chain combines TRBV7-6 with TRBJ2-5; TRBD2 might be the D (6 bases). This CDR3 has 17 residues. Trimming stripped 10 bases from V and 1 base from J, with 25 bases between. Per germline, CDR1 SGHVS and CDR2 FNYEAQ. DNA of the CDR3: TGTGCCACCCAAATGAGGGCCGGACTAACTTCCCAAGAGACCCAGTACTTC. This translates into CATQMRAGLTSQETQYF.

This clonotype occurred a few times. V usage is TRBV7-3 and J usage is TRBJ2-7, with TRBD1 matching 10 bases. V lost 6 bases, J lost 6 bases, and 14 bases stayed unmatched. Germline V gives CDR1 SGHTA, CDR2 FQGTGA. The CDR3 covers 16 residues. The CDR3 region has the DNA TGTGCCAGCAGAAAAGTAGCCGGGACAGGGGCCGCCGAGCAGTACTTC. This translates into CASRKVAGTGAAEQYF.

The J gene is TRBJ1-3, the V gene TRBV6-2 or TRBV6-3; 8 positions agree with TRBD1. V was pared by 6 bases and J by 0 bases, with 4 bases of the junction left unmatched. CDR1 MNHEY and CDR2 SVGEGT come from the germline V gene. This CDR3 has 15 residues. The chain's CDR3 is CASSGQGISGNTIYF. In DNA form, the CDR3 reads TGTGCCAGCAGCGGACAGGGAATCTCTGGAAACACCATATATTTT.

The gene calls are TRBV15 and TRBJ1-6; tentative D call: TRBD1 (5 bases). CDR1 is LNHNV, CDR2 YYDKDF, per germline (reference sequence). The ends were cut back, 1 base at V and 8 bases at J, with 12 bases in the middle. The CDR3 has 15 amino acids. As DNA, the CDR3 is TGTGCCACCAGCAGAGCTGACAGAGTTTATTCACCCCTCCACTTT. Protein sequence: CATSRADRVYSPLHF.

The V and J genes are TRBV7-3 and TRBJ2-3; D unclear. This CDR3 is 11 amino acids long. V was pared by 4 bases and J by 6 bases, with 5 bases between. CDR1 is SGHTA and CDR2 is FQGTGA in the germline V gene. The CDR3 loop reads CASSSADTQYF. The CDR3 DNA reads as TGTGCCAGCAGCTCAGCGGATACGCAGTATTTT.

The CDR3 is CASSYSSRRGEDTQYF. The CDR3 DNA follows: TGTGCCAGCAGTTACTCCTCCCGAAGGGGAGAGGATACGCAGTATTTT. The chain couples TRBV6-5 to TRBJ2-3; D tentatively reads TRBD1 or TRBD2 (5 bases each). CDR3 length: 16 amino acids. The V end lost 0 bases, the J end lost 6 bases, and 16 bases lay between the germline ends. Germline V CDR1 and CDR2: MNHEY, SVGAGI.

The V call is TRBV6-1, the J call TRBJ1-6, with D uncertain. The CDR3 is made up of 13 amino acids. Deletions cut 6 bases from V and 9 bases from J, with 12 bases between. Germline V gene lookup returns CDR1 MNHNS and CDR2 SASEGT. The CDR3 loop reads CASRVDQPSPLHF. The CDR3 region has the DNA TGTGCCAGCAGGGTAGACCAGCCTTCACCCCTCCACTTT.

This clonotype was detected a few times. CDR3 bases: TGTGCCAGCAGGTCTCTAGCGGGAGGGCCCAATGAGCAGTTCTTC. Protein: CASRSLAGGPNEQFF. V is TRBV6-5 and J is TRBJ2-1; 12 nucleotides align to TRBD2. This CDR3 contains 15 residues. Per the germline V gene, CDR1 is MNHEY and CDR2 is SVGAGI. J was trimmed by 6 bases and V by 6 bases; bases with no gene match: 6.

The chain is built from TRBV7-2 and TRBJ2-1, with unresolved D. The CDR3 extends over 15 amino acids. CDR1 and CDR2 from the germline V gene are SGHTA and FQGNSA. The ends were cut back, 1 base at V and 4 bases at J, with 11 bases in the middle. CDR3 region: CASSLVSTMYNEQFF. The CDR3 DNA sequence: TGTGCCAGCAGCTTAGTGTCGACAATGTACAATGAGCAGTTCTTC.

This clonotype appeared many times. The CDR3 DNA follows: TGTGCCAGCAGCCCCTTATTATTCTCCTACGAGCAGTACTTC. This gives the protein CASSPLLFSYEQYF. The chain employs TRBV3-1 and TRBJ2-7, with D unresolved. Per germline, CDR1 LGHDT and CDR2 YNNKEL (reference sequence). The CDR3 is 14 residues long. V was shortened by 4 bases and J by 0 bases, with 10 bases between the two germline ends.